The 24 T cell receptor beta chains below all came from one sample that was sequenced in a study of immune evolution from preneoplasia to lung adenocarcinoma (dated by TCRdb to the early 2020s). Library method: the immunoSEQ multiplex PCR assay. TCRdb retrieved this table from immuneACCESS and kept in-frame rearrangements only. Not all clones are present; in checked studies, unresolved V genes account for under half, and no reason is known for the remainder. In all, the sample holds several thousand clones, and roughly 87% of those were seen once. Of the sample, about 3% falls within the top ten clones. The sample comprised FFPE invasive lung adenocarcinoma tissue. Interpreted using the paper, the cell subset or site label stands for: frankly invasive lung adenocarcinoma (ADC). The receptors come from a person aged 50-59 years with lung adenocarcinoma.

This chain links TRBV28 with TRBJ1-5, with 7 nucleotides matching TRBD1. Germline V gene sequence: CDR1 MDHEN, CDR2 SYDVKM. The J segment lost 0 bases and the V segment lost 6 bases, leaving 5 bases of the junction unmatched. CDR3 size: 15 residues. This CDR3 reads CASRYRDSSNQPQHF. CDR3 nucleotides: TGTGCCAGCAGGTACCGGGACAGTAGCAATCAGCCCCAGCATTTT.

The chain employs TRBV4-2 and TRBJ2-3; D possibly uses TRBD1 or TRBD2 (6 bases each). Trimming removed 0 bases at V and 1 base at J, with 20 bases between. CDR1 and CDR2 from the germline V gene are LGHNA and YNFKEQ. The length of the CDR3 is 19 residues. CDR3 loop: CASSQEGGPGIRRTDTQYF. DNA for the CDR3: TGTGCCAGCAGCCAAGAAGGGGGGCCCGGGATACGGCGCACAGATACGCAGTATTTT.

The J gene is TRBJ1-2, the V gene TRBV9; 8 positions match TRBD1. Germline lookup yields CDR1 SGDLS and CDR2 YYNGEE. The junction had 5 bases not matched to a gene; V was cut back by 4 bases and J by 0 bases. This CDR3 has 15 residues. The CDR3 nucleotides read TGTGCCAGCAGCTCGAGGACAGGGTCTAACTATGGCTACACCTTC. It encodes CASSSRTGSNYGYTF.

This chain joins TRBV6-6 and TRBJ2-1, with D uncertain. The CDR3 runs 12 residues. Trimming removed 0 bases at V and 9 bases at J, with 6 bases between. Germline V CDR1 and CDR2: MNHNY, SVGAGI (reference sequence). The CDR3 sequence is CASSYSISEQFF. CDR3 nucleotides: TGTGCCAGCAGTTACTCCATAAGTGAGCAGTTCTTC.

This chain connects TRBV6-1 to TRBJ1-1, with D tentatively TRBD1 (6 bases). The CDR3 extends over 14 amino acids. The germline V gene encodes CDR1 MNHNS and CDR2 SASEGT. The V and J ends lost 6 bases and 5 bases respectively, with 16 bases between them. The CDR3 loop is CASSVAGGQTEAFF. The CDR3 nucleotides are TGTGCCAGCAGCGTGGCGGGGGGGCAGACTGAAGCTTTCTTT.

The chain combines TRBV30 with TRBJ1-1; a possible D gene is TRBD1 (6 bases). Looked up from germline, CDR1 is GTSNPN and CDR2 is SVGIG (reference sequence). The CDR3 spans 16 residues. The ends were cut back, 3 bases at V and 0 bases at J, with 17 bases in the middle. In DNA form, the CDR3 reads TGTGCCTGGAGCGGTGGAGAGACAGGCGTGAACACTGAAGCTTTCTTT. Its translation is CAWSGGETGVNTEAFF.

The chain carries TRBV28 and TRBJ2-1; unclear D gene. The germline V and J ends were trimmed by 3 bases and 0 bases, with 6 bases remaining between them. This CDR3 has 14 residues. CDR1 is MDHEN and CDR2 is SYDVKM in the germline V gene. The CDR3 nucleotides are TGTGCCAGCAGTTTCATGGACTCCTACAATGAGCAGTTCTTC. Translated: CASSFMDSYNEQFF.

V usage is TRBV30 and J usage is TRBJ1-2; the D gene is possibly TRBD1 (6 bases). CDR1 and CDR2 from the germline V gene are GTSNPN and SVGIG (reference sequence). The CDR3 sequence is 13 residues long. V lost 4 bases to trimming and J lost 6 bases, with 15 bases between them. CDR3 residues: CAWIGGRLHGYTF. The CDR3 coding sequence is TGTGCCTGGATTGGGGGGCGGCTACATGGCTACACCTTC.

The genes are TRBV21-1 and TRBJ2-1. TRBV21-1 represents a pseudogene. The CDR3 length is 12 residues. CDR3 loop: CAGRALNNEQFF. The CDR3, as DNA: TGTGCCGGTCGGGCCCTAAACAATGAGCAGTTCTTC.

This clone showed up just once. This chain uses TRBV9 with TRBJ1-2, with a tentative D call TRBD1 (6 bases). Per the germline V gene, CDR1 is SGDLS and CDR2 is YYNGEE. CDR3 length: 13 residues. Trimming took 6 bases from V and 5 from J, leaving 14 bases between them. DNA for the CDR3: TGTGCCAGCACCCGGACAGAAACATATGGCTACACCTTC. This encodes CASTRTETYGYTF.

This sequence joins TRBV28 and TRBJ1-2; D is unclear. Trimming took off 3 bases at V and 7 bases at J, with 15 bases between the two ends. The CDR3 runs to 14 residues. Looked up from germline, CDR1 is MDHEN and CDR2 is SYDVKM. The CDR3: CASSFLRGRSGYTF. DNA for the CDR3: TGTGCCAGCAGTTTTTTGAGAGGGCGAAGTGGCTACACCTTC.

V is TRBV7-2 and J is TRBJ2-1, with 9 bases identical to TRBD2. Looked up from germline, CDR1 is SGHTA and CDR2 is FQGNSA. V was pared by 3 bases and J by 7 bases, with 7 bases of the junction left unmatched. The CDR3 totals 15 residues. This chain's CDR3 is CASSFVAGGGNEQFF. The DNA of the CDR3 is TGTGCCAGCAGCTTCGTGGCGGGAGGGGGAAATGAGCAGTTCTTC. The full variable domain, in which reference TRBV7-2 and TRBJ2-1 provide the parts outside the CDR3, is GAGVSQSPSNKVTEKGKDVELRCDPISGHTALYWYRQSLGQGLEFLIYFQGNSAPDKSGLPSDRFSAERTGGSVSTLTIQRTQQEDSAVYLCASSFVAGGGNEQFFGPGTRLTVL.

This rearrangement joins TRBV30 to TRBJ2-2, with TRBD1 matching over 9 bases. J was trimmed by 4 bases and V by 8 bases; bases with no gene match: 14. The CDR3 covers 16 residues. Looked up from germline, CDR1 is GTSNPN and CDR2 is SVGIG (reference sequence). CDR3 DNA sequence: TGTGCCGCAAGCTTAGGGACAGGGCGAATCACCGGGGAGCTGTTTTTT. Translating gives CAASLGTGRITGELFF.

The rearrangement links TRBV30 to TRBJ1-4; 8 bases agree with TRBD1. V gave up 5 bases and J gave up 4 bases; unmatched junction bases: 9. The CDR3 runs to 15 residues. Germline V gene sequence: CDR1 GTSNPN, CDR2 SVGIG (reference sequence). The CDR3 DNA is TGTGCCTGGCAACATACAGGGGGTATTAATGAAAAACTGTTTTTT. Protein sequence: CAWQHTGGINEKLFF.

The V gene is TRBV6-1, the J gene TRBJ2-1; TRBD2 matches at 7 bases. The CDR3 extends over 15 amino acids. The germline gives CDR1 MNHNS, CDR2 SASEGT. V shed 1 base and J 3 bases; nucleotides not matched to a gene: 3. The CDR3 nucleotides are TGTGCCAGCAGTGAAGAGGCGGGAGACTACAATGAGCAGTTCTTC. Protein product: CASSEEAGDYNEQFF.

The CDR3, as DNA: TGTGCCAGCAGCCTATCGGAGACCCAGTACTTC. It specifies CASSLSETQYF. This chain connects TRBV7-9 to TRBJ2-5, with D unresolved. Trimming removed 5 bases at V and 5 bases at J, with 6 bases between. The germline V gene has CDR1 SEHNR and CDR2 FQNEAQ (reference sequence). The length of the CDR3 is 11 residues.

The CDR3 DNA reads as TGTGCCAGCAGTTTGGCAGCAAGCTCTGGAAACACCATATATTTT. Amino acids: CASSLAASSGNTIYF. The V and J genes are TRBV28 and TRBJ1-3; D call uncertain. Germline V gene lookup returns CDR1 MDHEN and CDR2 SYDVKM. Trimming shortened V by 3 bases and J by 0 bases, and 9 bases separated the two germline ends. The CDR3 runs to 15 residues.

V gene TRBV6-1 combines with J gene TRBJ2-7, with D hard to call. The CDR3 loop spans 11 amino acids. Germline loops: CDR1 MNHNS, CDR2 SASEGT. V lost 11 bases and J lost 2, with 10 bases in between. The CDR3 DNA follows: TGTGCCGCCGGGCAGGCCTACGAGCAGTACTTC. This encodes CAAGQAYEQYF.

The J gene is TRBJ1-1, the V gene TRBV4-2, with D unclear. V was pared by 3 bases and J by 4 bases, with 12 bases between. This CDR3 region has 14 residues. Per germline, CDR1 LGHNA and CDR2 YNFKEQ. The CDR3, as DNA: TGTGCCAGCAGCCACCCGACGGAGGGCACTGAAGCTTTCTTT. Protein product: CASSHPTEGTEAFF.

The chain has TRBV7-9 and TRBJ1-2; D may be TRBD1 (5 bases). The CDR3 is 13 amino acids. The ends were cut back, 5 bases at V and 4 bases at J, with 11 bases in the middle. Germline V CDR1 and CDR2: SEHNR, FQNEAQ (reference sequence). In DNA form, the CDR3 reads TGTGCCAGCAGCATCGGGGCCGCCTATGGCTACACCTTC. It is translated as CASSIGAAYGYTF.

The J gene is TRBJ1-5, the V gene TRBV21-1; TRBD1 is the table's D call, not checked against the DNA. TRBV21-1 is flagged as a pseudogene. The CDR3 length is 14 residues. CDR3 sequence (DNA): TGTGCCAGCAGCAAACCGGGACACAATCAGCCCCAGCATTTT. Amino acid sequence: CASSKPGHNQPQHF.

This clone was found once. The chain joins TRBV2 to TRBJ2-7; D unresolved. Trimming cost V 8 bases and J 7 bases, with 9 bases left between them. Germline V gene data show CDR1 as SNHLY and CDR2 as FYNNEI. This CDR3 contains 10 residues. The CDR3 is CASQSLEQYF. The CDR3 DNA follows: TGTGCCAGCCAGTCCTTAGAGCAGTACTTC. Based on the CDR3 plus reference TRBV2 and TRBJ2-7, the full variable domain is EPEVTQTPSHQVTQMGQEVILRCVPISNHLYFYWYRQILGQKVEFLVSFYNNEISEKSEIFDDQFSVERPDGSNFTLKIRSTKLEDSAMYFCASQSLEQYFGPGTRLTVT.

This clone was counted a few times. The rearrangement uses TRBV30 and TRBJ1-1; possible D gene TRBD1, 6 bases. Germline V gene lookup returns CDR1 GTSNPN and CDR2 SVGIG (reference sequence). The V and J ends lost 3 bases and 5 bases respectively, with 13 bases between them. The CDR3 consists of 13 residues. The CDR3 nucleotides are TGTGCCTGGAGGAGATACAGGGAAACTGAAGCTTTCTTT. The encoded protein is CAWRRYRETEAFF.

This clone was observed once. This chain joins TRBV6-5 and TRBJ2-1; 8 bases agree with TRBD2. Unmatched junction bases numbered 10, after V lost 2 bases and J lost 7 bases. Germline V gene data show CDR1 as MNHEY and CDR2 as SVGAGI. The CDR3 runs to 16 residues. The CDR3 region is CASSYRRVERGNEQFF. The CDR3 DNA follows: TGTGCCAGCAGTTACCGGCGGGTAGAGCGGGGGAATGAGCAGTTCTTC.